This passage covers 20 T cell receptor beta chains from one sample sequenced in a study of T cells in Graves' hyperthyroidism and ophthalmopathy. RNA transcripts served as the template for amplifying TCR beta CDR3 regions. A set of HTBI primers served as the primers for a first-round RT-PCR of the TCR CDR3. Using its own MiXCR run on the multiplex PCR reads, TCRdb lists one record per CDR3 protein. The table lists approximately 600,000 distinct CDR3 sequences, over 12% of them singletons. Sequencing used blood. All receptors derive from a young woman with Graves' ophthalmopathy.

This clonotype was recorded a few times. V usage is TRBV7-9 and J usage is TRBJ2-1; 8 nucleotides match TRBD1. The CDR3 has 16 amino acids. Germline CDR1 SEHNR, CDR2 FQNEAQ (reference sequence). Unmatched junction bases numbered 12, after V lost 6 bases and J lost 5 bases. The CDR3 loop reads CASSTGTGRLNNEQFF. The CDR3 coding sequence is TGTGCCAGCAGTACCGGGACAGGCCGGTTAAACAATGAGCAGTTCTTC.

The chain carries TRBV2 and TRBJ1-6, with no clear D. Germline V gives CDR1 SNHLY, CDR2 FYNNEI. There are 10 residues in the CDR3. Trimming took 6 bases from V and 14 from J, leaving 8 bases between them. The CDR3 nucleotides are TGTGCCAGCAGGGGAACTACCCTCCACTTT. This codes for CASRGTTLHF.

This clonotype appeared many times. V usage is TRBV28 and J usage is TRBJ2-5; 12 nucleotides agree with TRBD2. V dropped 4 bases and J dropped 1; count of bases not matched to a gene: 7. CDR1 is MDHEN, CDR2 SYDVKM, per germline. The CDR3 runs 17 residues. CDR3 nucleotide sequence: TGTGCCAGCAGTTCCCTGCTAGCGGGAGGGATCCAAGAGACCCAGTACTTC. It encodes CASSSLLAGGIQETQYF.

Here the CDR3 reads CASSPRTTEKLFF. The CDR3 coding sequence is TGTGCCAGCAGTCCGAGGACTACTGAGAAGCTGTTTTTT. The chain recombines TRBV7-2 with TRBJ2-2; possible D gene TRBD2, 6 bases. The V gene lost 6 bases and the J gene lost 12 bases, with 17 bases spanning the gap. This CDR3 has 13 amino acids. The germline CDR1 and CDR2 sequences are SGHTA and FQGNSA.

Ten or more counts support this clonotype. The chain uses TRBV27 and TRBJ1-1, with TRBD1 as a possible D gene (5 bases). V was trimmed by 0 bases and J by 1 base, leaving 9 bases between them. The germline CDR1 and CDR2 sequences are MNHEY and SMNVEV (reference sequence). This CDR3 has 15 amino acids. The CDR3 coding sequence is TGTGCCAGCAGTTTATCCCCGGGGCCGAACACTGAAGCTTTCTTT. Translating it yields CASSLSPGPNTEAFF.

This clonotype has at least ten counts. This rearrangement joins TRBV28 to TRBJ2-3; a possible D gene is TRBD2 (6 bases). This CDR3 spans 16 amino acids. V was pared by 5 bases and J by 2 bases, with 17 bases between. Germline assignment: CDR1 MDHEN and CDR2 SYDVKM. The CDR3 spells CASSLPQGGTTDTQYF. The DNA for the CDR3 is TGTGCCAGCAGTCTTCCCCAGGGCGGGACCACAGATACGCAGTATTTT.

This clonotype was observed many times. The J gene is TRBJ2-7, the V gene TRBV27, with D possibly being TRBD1 (6 bases). V dropped 6 bases and J dropped 3 bases, with 15 bases sitting between them. The CDR3 runs to 14 residues. Germline V gene lookup returns CDR1 MNHEY and CDR2 SMNVEV (reference sequence). CDR3 region: CASRPPGHNYEQYF. The CDR3 DNA follows: TGTGCCAGCAGGCCCCCGGGACACAACTACGAGCAGTACTTC.

This clonotype was counted ten times or more. This chain connects TRBV5-5 to TRBJ2-3; D possibly corresponds to TRBD1 (5 bases). This CDR3 spans 14 amino acids. CDR1 is SGHKS and CDR2 is YYEKEE in the germline V gene (reference sequence). Trimming removed 1 base at V and 5 bases at J, with 11 bases between. The DNA for the CDR3 is TGTGCCAGCAGCTTGTGGGGCATTGGAGATACGCAGTATTTT. This encodes CASSLWGIGDTQYF.

This chain uses TRBV28 with TRBJ1-3; no reliable D call. The CDR3 contains 13 residues. The ends were cut back, 3 bases at V and 4 bases at J, with 7 bases in the middle. Germline V lookup: CDR1 MDHEN, CDR2 SYDVKM. As DNA, the CDR3 is TGTGCCAGCAGTTTGTCGGAAGGAAACACCATATATTTT. Protein: CASSLSEGNTIYF.

This clonotype was picked up many times. This chain connects TRBV7-6 to TRBJ2-7; 13 positions agree with TRBD2. After removal of 5 bases from V and 4 bases from J, the junction contained 8 bases not matched to a gene. The length of the CDR3 is 16 residues. The germline V gene encodes CDR1 SGHVS and CDR2 FNYEAQ. The CDR3 loop reads CASSHGLAGVVYEQYF. CDR3 nucleotide sequence: TGTGCCAGCAGCCATGGACTAGCGGGAGTTGTTTACGAGCAGTACTTC.

This clonotype came up many times. The rearrangement uses TRBV11-2 and TRBJ1-5, with D hard to call. The CDR3 is 16 residues long. Germline CDR1 is SGHAT and CDR2 is FQNNGV. Trimming shortened V by 0 bases and J by 0 bases, and 9 bases separated the two germline ends. In nucleotides, the CDR3 is TGTGCCAGCAGCTTAGACAGCTCTTATAGCAATCAGCCCCAGCATTTT. It codes for CASSLDSSYSNQPQHF.

The chain couples TRBV2 to TRBJ1-5, with D possibly TRBD1 on 5 matching bases. The germline CDR1 and CDR2 sequences are SNHLY and FYNNEI. The CDR3 is made up of 14 amino acids. V lost 0 bases, J lost 7 bases, and 10 bases lay in between. In DNA, the CDR3 is TGTGCCAGCAGTGAAGCGCTGGGGGAGCAGCCCCAGCATTTT. This encodes CASSEALGEQPQHF.

This clonotype was seen repeatedly, ten times or more. The chain employs TRBV29-1 and TRBJ1-1, with 9 bases identical to TRBD1. CDR3 length equals 12 residues. CDR1 SQVTM and CDR2 ANQGSEA come from the germline V gene. The ends lost 7 bases at V and 4 bases at J; junction bases unmatched: 4. DNA of the CDR3: TGCAGCGGCGACAGGGGGAGCACTGAAGCTTTCTTT. As protein: CSGDRGSTEAFF.

This clonotype was found many times. This sequence joins TRBV28 and TRBJ1-1; TRBD1 might be the D (6 bases). Trimming pared 6 bases from V and 0 bases from J, leaving 17 bases between. CDR3 size: 16 residues. Germline V gives CDR1 MDHEN, CDR2 SYDVKM. CDR3 region: CASSPGGIDMNTEAFF. The CDR3 region has the DNA TGTGCCAGCAGCCCCGGGGGCATAGACATGAACACTGAAGCTTTCTTT.

This clonotype was recorded at least ten times. CDR3 DNA sequence: TGCGCCAGCAGCAGTGGCGGGACGGAACAAAACAATGAGCAGTTCTTC. Amino acid sequence: CASSSGGTEQNNEQFF. The chain recombines TRBV5-1 with TRBJ2-1; possibly TRBD2 for D (6 bases). The CDR3 is 16 residues long. V was cut by 4 bases and J by 5 bases, with 19 bases left in between. Germline loops: CDR1 SGHRS, CDR2 YFSETQ. Variable domain in full (rest from reference TRBV5-1 and TRBJ2-1): KAGVTQTPRYLIKTRGQQVTLSCSPISGHRSVSWYQQTPGQGLQFLFEYFSETQRNKGNFPGRFSGRQFSNSRSEMNVSTLELGDSALYLCASSSGGTEQNNEQFFGPGTRLTVL.

This clonotype was counted only a few times. This rearrangement joins TRBV7-3 to TRBJ2-1; 7 bases map to TRBD2. The CDR3 length is 16 residues. The J segment lost 7 bases and the V segment lost 1 base, leaving 10 bases of the junction unmatched. Germline loops: CDR1 SGHTA, CDR2 FQGTGA. DNA for the CDR3: TGTGCCAGCAGCTTAATTCGGGAGGCCAAGCGGAATGAGCAGTTCTTC. This gives the protein CASSLIREAKRNEQFF.

This clonotype was detected ten times or more. The chain couples TRBV30 to TRBJ2-3, with 7 nucleotides matching TRBD2. The CDR3 is 15 residues long. Germline CDR1 reads GTSNPN; CDR2 reads SVGIG (reference sequence). The V segment lost 2 bases and the J segment 4 bases; nucleotides outside the gene matches: 9. CDR3 loop: CAWSLKRDFADTQYF. The CDR3 DNA reads as TGTGCCTGGAGTCTCAAGCGGGACTTCGCAGATACGCAGTATTTT. Drawing the rest from reference TRBV30 and TRBJ2-3, the complete variable domain is SQTIHQWPATLVQPVGSPLSLECTVEGTSNPNLYWYRQAAGRGLQLLFYSVGIGQISSEVPQNLSASRPQDRQFILSSKKLLLSDSGFYLCAWSLKRDFADTQYFGPGTRLTVL.

This clonotype was recorded many times. This chain connects TRBV28 to TRBJ2-7; 7 positions agree with TRBD1. This CDR3 contains 14 residues. The germline CDR1 and CDR2 sequences are MDHEN and SYDVKM. V lost 8 bases and J lost 4; bases outside the gene matches: 11. The DNA for the CDR3 is TGTGCCAGCCAACCGGGACAGTACCGATACGAGCAGTACTTC. Protein product: CASQPGQYRYEQYF.

V usage is TRBV11-1 and J usage is TRBJ1-2; D uncertain. Trimming removed 5 bases at V and 0 bases at J, with 7 bases between. CDR3 length: 13 residues. CDR1 is SGHAT and CDR2 is FQDESV in the germline V gene (reference sequence). CDR3 DNA: TGTGCCAGCAGCCGACGGGCTAACTATGGCTACACCTTC. Amino acid sequence: CASSRRANYGYTF.

This clonotype came up many times. J is TRBJ2-7 and V is TRBV7-9, with D perhaps matching TRBD1 (6 bases). V was trimmed by 1 base and J by 7 bases, leaving 14 bases between them. CDR1 and CDR2 (germline): SEHNR, FQNEAQ (reference sequence). The CDR3 totals 14 residues. The CDR3 DNA is TGTGCCAGCAGCTTAGGGACAGCCCGGTGGGAGCAGTACTTC. Its translation is CASSLGTARWEQYF.